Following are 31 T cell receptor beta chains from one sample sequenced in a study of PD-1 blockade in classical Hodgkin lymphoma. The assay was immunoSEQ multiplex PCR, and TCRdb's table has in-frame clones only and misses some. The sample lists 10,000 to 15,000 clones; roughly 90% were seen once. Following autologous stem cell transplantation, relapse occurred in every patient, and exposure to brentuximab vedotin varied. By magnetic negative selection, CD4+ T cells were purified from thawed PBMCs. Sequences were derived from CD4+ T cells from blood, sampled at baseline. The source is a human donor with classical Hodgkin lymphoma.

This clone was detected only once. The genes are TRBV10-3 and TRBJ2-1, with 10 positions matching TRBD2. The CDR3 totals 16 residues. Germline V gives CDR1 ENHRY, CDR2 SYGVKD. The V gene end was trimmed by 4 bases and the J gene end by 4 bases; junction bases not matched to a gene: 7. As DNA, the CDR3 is TGTGCCATCAGTGGGGGCGGACTAGCGGCTTACAATGAGCAGTTCTTC. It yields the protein CAISGGGLAAYNEQFF.

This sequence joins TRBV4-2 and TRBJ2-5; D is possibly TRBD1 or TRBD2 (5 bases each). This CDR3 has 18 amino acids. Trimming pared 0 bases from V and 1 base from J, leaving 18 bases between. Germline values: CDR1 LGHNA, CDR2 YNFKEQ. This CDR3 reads CASSQEYAGTSLQETQYF. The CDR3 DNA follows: TGTGCCAGCAGCCAAGAATACGCCGGGACGTCCCTCCAAGAGACCCAGTACTTC.

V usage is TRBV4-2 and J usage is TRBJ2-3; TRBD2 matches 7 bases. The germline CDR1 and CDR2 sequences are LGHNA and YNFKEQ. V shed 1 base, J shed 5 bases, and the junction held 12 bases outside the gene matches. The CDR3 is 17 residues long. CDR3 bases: TGTGCCAGCAGCCAAGCGAGCCTCCAAGCGGGAATAGATACGCAGTATTTT. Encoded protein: CASSQASLQAGIDTQYF.

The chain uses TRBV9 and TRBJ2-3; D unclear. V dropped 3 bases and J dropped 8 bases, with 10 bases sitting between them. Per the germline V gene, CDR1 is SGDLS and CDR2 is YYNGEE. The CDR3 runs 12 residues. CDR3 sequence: CASSAAGFTQYF. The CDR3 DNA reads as TGTGCCAGCAGCGCGGCCGGCTTTACGCAGTATTTT.

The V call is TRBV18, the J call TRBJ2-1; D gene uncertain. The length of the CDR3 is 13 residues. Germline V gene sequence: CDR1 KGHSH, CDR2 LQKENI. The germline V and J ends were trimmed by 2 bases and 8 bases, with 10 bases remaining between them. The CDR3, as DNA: TGTGCCAGCTCACCAGGTTCCGGGTATGAGCAGTTCTTC. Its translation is CASSPGSGYEQFF.

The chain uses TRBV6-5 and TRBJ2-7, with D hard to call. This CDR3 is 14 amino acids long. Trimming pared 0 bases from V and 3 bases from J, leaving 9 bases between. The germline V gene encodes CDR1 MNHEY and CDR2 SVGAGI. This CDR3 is CASSYSRRGYEQYF. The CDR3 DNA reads TGTGCCAGCAGTTACTCGAGGCGTGGCTACGAGCAGTACTTC.

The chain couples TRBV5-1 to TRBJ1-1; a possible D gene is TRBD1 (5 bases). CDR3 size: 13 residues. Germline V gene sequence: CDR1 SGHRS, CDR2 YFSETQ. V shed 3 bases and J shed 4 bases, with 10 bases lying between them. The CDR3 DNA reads TGCGCCAGCAGCTCTCAGGGTTTCACTGAAGCTTTCTTT. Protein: CASSSQGFTEAFF. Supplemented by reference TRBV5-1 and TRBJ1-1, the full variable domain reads KAGVTQTPRYLIKTRGQQVTLSCSPISGHRSVSWYQQTPGQGLQFLFEYFSETQRNKGNFPGRFSGRQFSNSRSEMNVSTLELGDSALYLCASSSQGFTEAFFGQGTRLTVV.

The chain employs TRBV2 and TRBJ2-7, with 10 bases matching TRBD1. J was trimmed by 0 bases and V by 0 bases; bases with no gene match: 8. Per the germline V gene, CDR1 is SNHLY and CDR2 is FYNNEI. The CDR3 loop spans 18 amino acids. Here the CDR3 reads CASSEALLWDRGSYEQYF. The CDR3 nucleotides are TGTGCCAGCAGTGAAGCGCTTCTTTGGGACAGGGGCTCCTACGAGCAGTACTTC.

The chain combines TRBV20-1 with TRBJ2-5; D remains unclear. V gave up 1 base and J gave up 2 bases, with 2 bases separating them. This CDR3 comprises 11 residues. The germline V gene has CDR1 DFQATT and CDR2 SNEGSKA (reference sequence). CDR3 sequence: CSARGQETQYF. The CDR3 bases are TGCAGTGCTAGAGGTCAAGAGACCCAGTACTTC.

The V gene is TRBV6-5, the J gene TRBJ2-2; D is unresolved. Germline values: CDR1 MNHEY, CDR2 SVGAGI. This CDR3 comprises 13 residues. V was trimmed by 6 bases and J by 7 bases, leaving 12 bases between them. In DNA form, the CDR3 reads TGTGCCAGCAGGAAAACAGTATTCGGGGAGCTGTTTTTT. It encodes CASRKTVFGELFF.

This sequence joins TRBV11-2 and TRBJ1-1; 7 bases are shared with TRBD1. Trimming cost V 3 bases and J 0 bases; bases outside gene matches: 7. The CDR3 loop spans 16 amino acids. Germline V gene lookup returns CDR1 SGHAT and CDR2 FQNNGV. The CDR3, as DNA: TGTGCCAGCAGCTTGCGTCCCGACAGGGTGAACACTGAAGCTTTCTTT. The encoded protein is CASSLRPDRVNTEAFF.

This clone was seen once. CDR3 bases: TGCGCCAGCAGTGATGTGGCGGACAGAGAAAAACTGTTTTTT. As protein: CASSDVADREKLFF. This chain connects TRBV10-2 to TRBJ1-4, with D tentatively TRBD1 (6 bases). The CDR3 is 14 residues long. Germline loops: CDR1 WSHSY, CDR2 SAAADI. V was shortened by 3 bases and J by 8 bases, with 13 bases between the two germline ends.

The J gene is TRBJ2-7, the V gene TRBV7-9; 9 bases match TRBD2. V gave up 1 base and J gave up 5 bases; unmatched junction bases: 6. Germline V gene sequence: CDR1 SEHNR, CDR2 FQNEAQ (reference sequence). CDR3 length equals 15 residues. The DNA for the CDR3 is TGTGCCAGCAGCTTAGGGCGGGGGGGGATCAACGAGCAGTACTTC. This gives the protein CASSLGRGGINEQYF.

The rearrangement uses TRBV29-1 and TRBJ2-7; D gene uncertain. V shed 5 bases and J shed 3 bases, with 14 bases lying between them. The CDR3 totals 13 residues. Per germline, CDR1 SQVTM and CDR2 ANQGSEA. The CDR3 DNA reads TGCAGCGTTCTAGGCGACGGTAACTACGAGCAGTACTTC. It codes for CSVLGDGNYEQYF.

The CDR3 region has the DNA TGTGCCCGATTGACAGGGAGGGACTACGAGCAGTACTTC. Its protein product is CARLTGRDYEQYF. The chain carries TRBV21-1 and TRBJ2-7. TRBV21-1 counts as a pseudogene. CDR3 length: 13 residues.

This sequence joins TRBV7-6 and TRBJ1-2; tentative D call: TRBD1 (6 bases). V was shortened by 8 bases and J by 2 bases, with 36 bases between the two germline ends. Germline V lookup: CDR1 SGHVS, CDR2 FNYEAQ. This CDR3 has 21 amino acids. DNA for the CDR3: TGTGCCAGCCTCCCTCCGGGGGGCCCCGGGCAGGGTATTTTAGGGAACTATGGCTACACCTTC. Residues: CASLPPGGPGQGILGNYGYTF.

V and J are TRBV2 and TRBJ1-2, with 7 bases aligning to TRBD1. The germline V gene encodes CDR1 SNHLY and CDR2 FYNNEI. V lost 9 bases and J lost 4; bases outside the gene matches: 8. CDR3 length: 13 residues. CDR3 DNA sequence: TGTGCCAGTGACCAGGGGGTCGGCTATGGCTACACCTTC. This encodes CASDQGVGYGYTF.

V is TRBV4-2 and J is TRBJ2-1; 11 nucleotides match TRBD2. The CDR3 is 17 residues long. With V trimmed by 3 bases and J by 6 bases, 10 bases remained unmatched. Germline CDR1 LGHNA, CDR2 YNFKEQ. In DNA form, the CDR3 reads TGTGCCAGCAGCCAGAATTTAGCGGGAGGGCCGACCAATGAGCAGTTCTTC. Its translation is CASSQNLAGGPTNEQFF.

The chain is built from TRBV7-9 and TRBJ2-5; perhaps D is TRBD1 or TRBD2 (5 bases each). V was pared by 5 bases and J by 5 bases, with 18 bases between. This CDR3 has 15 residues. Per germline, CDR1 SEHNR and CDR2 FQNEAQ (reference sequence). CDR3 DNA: TGTGCCAGCAGCCTCCCCCGTGGGACCGGGGAGACCCAGTACTTC. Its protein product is CASSLPRGTGETQYF.

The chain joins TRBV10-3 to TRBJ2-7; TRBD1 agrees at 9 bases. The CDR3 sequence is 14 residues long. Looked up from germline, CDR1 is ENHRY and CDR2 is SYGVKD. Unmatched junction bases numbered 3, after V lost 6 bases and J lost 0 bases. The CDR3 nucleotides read TGTGCCATCAGGAGGACAGGGGACTCCTACGAGCAGTACTTC. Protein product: CAIRRTGDSYEQYF.

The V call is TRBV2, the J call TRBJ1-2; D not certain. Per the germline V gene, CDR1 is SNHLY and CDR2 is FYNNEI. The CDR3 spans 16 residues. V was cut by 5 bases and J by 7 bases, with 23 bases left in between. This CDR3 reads CASSTTRDNLGPGYTF. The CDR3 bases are TGTGCCAGCAGTACTACCCGAGACAATCTAGGTCCTGGCTACACCTTC.

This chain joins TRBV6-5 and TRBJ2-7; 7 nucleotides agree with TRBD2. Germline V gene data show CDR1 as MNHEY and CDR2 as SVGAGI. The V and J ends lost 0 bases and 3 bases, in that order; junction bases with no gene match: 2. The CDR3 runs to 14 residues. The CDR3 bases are TGTGCCAGCAGTTACTCGGGGGGGTACTACGAGCAGTACTTC. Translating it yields CASSYSGGYYEQYF.

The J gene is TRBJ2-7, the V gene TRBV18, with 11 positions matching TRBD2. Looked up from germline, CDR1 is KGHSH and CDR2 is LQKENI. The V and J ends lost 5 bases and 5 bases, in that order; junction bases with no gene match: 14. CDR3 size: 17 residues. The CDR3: CASSFGLLAGGQHEQYF. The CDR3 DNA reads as TGTGCCAGCTCATTTGGGCTCTTAGCGGGAGGGCAACACGAGCAGTACTTC.

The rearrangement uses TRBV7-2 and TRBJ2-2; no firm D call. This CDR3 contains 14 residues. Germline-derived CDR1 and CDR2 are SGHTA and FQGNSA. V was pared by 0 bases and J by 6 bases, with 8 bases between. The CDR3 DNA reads TGTGCCAGCAGCTTAGCCCCGGGTGCCGGGGAGCTGTTTTTT. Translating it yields CASSLAPGAGELFF. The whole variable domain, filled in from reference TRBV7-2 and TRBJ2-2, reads GAGVSQSPSNKVTEKGKDVELRCDPISGHTALYWYRQSLGQGLEFLIYFQGNSAPDKSGLPSDRFSAERTGGSVSTLTIQRTQQEDSAVYLCASSLAPGAGELFFGEGSRLTVL.

The CDR3 nucleotides are TGTGCCAGCAGTGACGGGGGGAGGGAGCAGTTCTTC. Translation gives CASSDGGREQFF. The chain carries TRBV6-4 and TRBJ2-1, with a weak D call TRBD2 (6 bases). Germline V gene data show CDR1 as MRHNA and CDR2 as SNTAGT. V dropped 2 bases and J dropped 10 bases, with 9 bases sitting between them. CDR3 length: 12 residues.

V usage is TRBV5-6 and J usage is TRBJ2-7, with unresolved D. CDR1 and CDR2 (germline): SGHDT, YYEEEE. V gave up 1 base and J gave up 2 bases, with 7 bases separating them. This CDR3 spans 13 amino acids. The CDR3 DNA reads TGTGCCAGCAGCTTGCACAACCCCTACGAGCAGTACTTC. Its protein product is CASSLHNPYEQYF.

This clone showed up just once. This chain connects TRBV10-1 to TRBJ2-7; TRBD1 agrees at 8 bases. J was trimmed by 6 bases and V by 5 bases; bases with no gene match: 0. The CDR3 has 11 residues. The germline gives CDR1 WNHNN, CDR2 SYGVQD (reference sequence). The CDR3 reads CASSQGAEQYF. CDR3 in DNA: TGCGCCAGCAGTCAGGGGGCCGAGCAGTACTTC.

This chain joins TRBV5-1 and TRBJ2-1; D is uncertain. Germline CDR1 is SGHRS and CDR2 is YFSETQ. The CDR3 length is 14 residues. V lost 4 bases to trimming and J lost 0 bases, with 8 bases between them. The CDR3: CASSTAYSYNEQFF. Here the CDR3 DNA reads TGCGCCAGCAGCACCGCGTACTCCTACAATGAGCAGTTCTTC.

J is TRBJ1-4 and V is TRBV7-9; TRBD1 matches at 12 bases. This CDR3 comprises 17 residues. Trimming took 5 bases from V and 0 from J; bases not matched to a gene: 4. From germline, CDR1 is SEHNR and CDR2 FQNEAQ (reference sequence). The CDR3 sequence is CASSRDRGHATNEKLFF. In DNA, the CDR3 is TGTGCCAGCAGCCGGGACAGGGGGCATGCAACTAATGAAAAACTGTTTTTT.

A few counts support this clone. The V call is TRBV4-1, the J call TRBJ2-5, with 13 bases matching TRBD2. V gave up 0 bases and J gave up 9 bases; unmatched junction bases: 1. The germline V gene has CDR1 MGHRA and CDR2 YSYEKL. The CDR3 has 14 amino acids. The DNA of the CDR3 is TGCGCCAGCAGCCAAGAAACTAGCGGGGGGGCCCAGTACTTC. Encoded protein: CASSQETSGGAQYF.

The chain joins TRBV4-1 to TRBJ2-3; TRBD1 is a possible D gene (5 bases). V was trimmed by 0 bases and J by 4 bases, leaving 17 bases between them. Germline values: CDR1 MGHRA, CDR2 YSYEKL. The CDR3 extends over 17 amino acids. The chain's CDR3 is CASSQDRGTGLADTQYF. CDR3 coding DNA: TGCGCCAGCAGCCAAGATCGAGGAACAGGTTTAGCAGATACGCAGTATTTT.